This section outlines one T cell receptor beta chain sequence together with its context. The antigen is undetermined. Primers: 60 Vbeta forward and 13 Jbeta reverse. Clones were sequenced by immunoSEQ multiplex PCR, and TCRdb holds only the in-frame ones, with some missing. The sample includes some 180,000 clones, 85% of them seen just once. The record originates from a study of cytomegalovirus exposure and HLA in healthy donors. Findings and caveats of the study: A later analysis reportedly found that, within productive TCRs, an Asian-associated ancestry cluster had fewer N-insertions than the mean observed across the roughly 610 donors. In a later analysis, most CMV-associated TCR beta chains appeared HLA-restricted. Most TCR sequences were seen very rarely across donors, but some public TCRs occurred in many. An analysis done earlier found most TCR beta V segments productive about 87% or about 30% of the time.

Germline V CDR1 and CDR2: SGHTA, FQGNSA. Trimming cost V 4 bases and J 0 bases; bases outside gene matches: 9. The CDR3 is made up of 16 amino acids. The sequence came from a woman aged 45-65 years in good health and CMV-seronegative. This chain joins TRBV7-2 and TRBJ2-7, with 7 bases aligning to TRBD2. The sample taken for sequencing was PBMCs. For the CDR3, the DNA is TGTGCCAGCAGCTCCCAGGGAGGGTCGAGCTCCTACGAGCAGTACTTC. It translates to CASSSQGGSSSYEQYF.